The rows below give T cell receptor beta chains drawn from one sample of a study of cytomegalovirus exposure and HLA in healthy donors. Measured with immunoSEQ multiplex PCR; TCRdb has only the in-frame clones, and not every one. The sample includes under 120,000 clones, roughly three quarters of them seen just once. The sample consisted of PBMCs. These receptor sequences come from a man aged 40-50 years in good health and CMV-seropositive. Each CDR3 is given with its conserved first and last residue. D genes are given only for firm matches. Rows give clone size only sometimes, using once, few, many, or a class for an expanded clone.

J,V,size,D,DNA,CDR3
TRBJ1-3,TRBV7-9,few,.,TGTGCCAGCAGTCTCACAGAGTTTTCTGGAAACACCATATATTTT,CASSLTEFSGNTIYF
TRBJ2-1,TRBV5-4,few,TRBD1,TGTGCCAGCAGTTCCGGGACAGAGAGATACAATGAGCAGTTCTTC,CASSSGTERYNEQFF
TRBJ2-3,TRBV4-1,once,TRBD2,TGCGCCAGCAGCCAAGATCCTAGCGGGAGCACAGATACGCAGTATTTT,CASSQDPSGSTDTQYF
TRBJ2-7,TRBV6-5,.,.,TGTGCCAGCAGTTACTCAGCCTTTGAGGGCTCCTACGAGCAGTACTTC,CASSYSAFEGSYEQYF
TRBJ2-7,TRBV10-3,.,TRBD1,TGTGCCATCAGTAACGGACAGGCGGGCGAGCAGTACTTC,CAISNGQAGEQYF
TRBJ2-7,TRBV11-3,.,.,TGTGCCAGCAGCTTAGGGACAACCGAGCAGTACTTC,CASSLGTTEQYF
TRBJ1-2,TRBV18,few,TRBD1,TGTGCCAGCTCACCTCGGGACAGTGAAGGCTACACCTTC,CASSPRDSEGYTF
TRBJ2-7,TRBV6-1,.,.,TGTGCCAGCAGTGAAACAGAAAACTACGAGCAGTACTTC,CASSETENYEQYF
TRBJ1-5,TRBV28,.,.,TGTGCCAGCACCTGGGGCTTTAATCAGCCCCAGCATTTT,CASTWGFNQPQHF
TRBJ1-5,TRBV6-1,.,.,TGTGCCAGCAGTGAGGGACACGGGACGGATCAGCCCCAGCATTTT,CASSEGHGTDQPQHF
TRBJ2-3,TRBV5-1,.,.,TGCGCCAGCAGCCCTCGAGTCCCCACAGATACGCAGTATTTT,CASSPRVPTDTQYF
TRBJ2-3,TRBV30,few,.,TGTGCCTGGGGACAGCTACCCGGGGATACGCAGTATTTT,CAWGQLPGDTQYF
TRBJ1-4,TRBV5-4,.,TRBD1,TGTGCCAGCAGCTTGGGATTTTCAGGGGGTTGGGAAAAACTGTTTTTT,CASSLGFSGGWEKLFF
TRBJ1-4,TRBV29-1,once,.,TGCAGCGCAACATCAGGGGCAACTAATGAAAAACTGTTTTTT,CSATSGATNEKLFF
TRBJ2-1,TRBV29-1,.,TRBD2,TGCAGCTCTAGCGGGAGCTCAAGCTCCTACAATGAGCAGTTCTTC,CSSSGSSSSYNEQFF
TRBJ2-7,TRBV5-1,.,TRBD2,TGCGCCAGCAGCCCTTACGGGGGGAACTCCTACGAGCAGTACTTC,CASSPYGGNSYEQYF
TRBJ2-5,TRBV7-9,few,TRBD2,TGTGCCAGCACCCCTAGCGGGAGGGAGACCCAGTACTTC,CASTPSGRETQYF
TRBJ2-7,TRBV4-3,.,.,TGCGCCAGCAGCCAAGAAGGAGTCGGCCGAGCCTACGAGCAGTACTTC,CASSQEGVGRAYEQYF
TRBJ1-2,TRBV4-1,.,TRBD1,TGCGCCAGCAGCCAGTTCTCCTCAGGGGGTCTCTATGGCTACACCTTC,CASSQFSSGGLYGYTF
TRBJ1-1,TRBV25-1,few,.,TGTGCCAGCAGTGAATTTACAGGGAACACTGAAGCTTTCTTT,CASSEFTGNTEAFF
TRBJ2-2,TRBV9,.,TRBD1,TGTGCCAGCAGCCCCGGGACAGGATTCACCGGGGAGCTGTTTTTT,CASSPGTGFTGELFF
TRBJ1-1,TRBV19,few,TRBD1,TGTGCCAGTATCGTGGGGACAGGGTATAGGAACACTGAAGCTTTCTTT,CASIVGTGYRNTEAFF
TRBJ1-4,TRBV7-9,.,.,TGTGCCAGCAGCTTGAGCCAGGGCGCGGAAAAACTGTTTTTT,CASSLSQGAEKLFF
TRBJ2-2,TRBV6-5,.,.,TGTGCCAGCAGTTACTCGATCAGGGGCTCCGGGGAGCTGTTTTTT,CASSYSIRGSGELFF
TRBJ2-5,TRBV4-2,once,.,TGTGCCAGCAGCCAAGATCTAACAGACCAAGAGACCCAGTACTTC,CASSQDLTDQETQYF
TRBJ2-1,TRBV27,.,.,TGTGCCAGCAGTTTATCAGAGGAGGGGGGGAATGAGCAGTTCTTC,CASSLSEEGGNEQFF
TRBJ1-2,TRBV9,.,.,TGTGCCAGCAGCGTAGCTAACAGCAACTATGGCTACACCTTC,CASSVANSNYGYTF